A single sample gave rise to the 31 T cell receptor beta chains below, sequenced in a study of blood T cell repertoires in COVID-19. Assay used: immunoSEQ multiplex PCR; TCRdb lists only in-frame clones, some missing. The table includes fewer than 300,000 clones, approximately 87% detected once. The material sequenced was peripheral blood. The receptor source for this set is a woman between 50 and 59 years old with acute or convalescent COVID-19.

The V gene is TRBV24-1, the J gene TRBJ2-3; 10 bases align to TRBD1. Germline V gives CDR1 KGHDR, CDR2 SFDVKD. Trimming removed 5 bases from V and 4 bases from J; junction bases left unmatched: 8. This CDR3 has 16 amino acids. CDR3 DNA: TGTGCCACCAGTGGATCGGGACAGGGGTCCGCAGATACGCAGTATTTT. It yields the protein CATSGSGQGSADTQYF.

The chain couples TRBV4-3 to TRBJ1-5; D is uncertain. The CDR3 spans 15 residues. Trimming took off 0 bases at V and 5 bases at J, with 11 bases between the two ends. Germline CDR1 and CDR2: LGHNA and YSLEER. This CDR3 reads CASSQEVRGYQPQHF. The CDR3 DNA is TGCGCCAGCAGCCAAGAAGTGAGAGGGTATCAGCCCCAGCATTTT.

V gene TRBV6-5 combines with J gene TRBJ2-6; TRBD2 aligns across 7 bases. Trimming took 5 bases from V and 2 from J; bases not matched to a gene: 3. CDR3 length: 15 residues. Germline V gene sequence: CDR1 MNHEY, CDR2 SVGAGI. The CDR3 nucleotides read TGTGCCAGCAGTCTGGGGGGGGCTGGGGCCAACGTCCTGACTTTC. The encoded protein is CASSLGGAGANVLTF.

This chain connects TRBV5-1 to TRBJ1-1; 10 positions match TRBD1. The length of the CDR3 is 15 residues. V lost 0 bases and J lost 3; bases outside the gene matches: 2. Germline V gives CDR1 SGHRS, CDR2 YFSETQ. CDR3 sequence: CASSLVGTGDTEAFF. The CDR3 DNA follows: TGCGCCAGCAGCTTGGTCGGGACAGGGGACACTGAAGCTTTCTTT.

The chain uses TRBV7-9 and TRBJ1-5, with TRBD1 identical over 7 bases. This CDR3 has 12 residues. Losses at the gene ends were 8 bases for V and 4 bases for J; bases not matched to a gene: 2. Germline V gene lookup returns CDR1 SEHNR and CDR2 FQNEAQ (reference sequence). CDR3 coding DNA: TGTGCCAGCGGGACAGATAATCAGCCCCAGCATTTT. It codes for CASGTDNQPQHF.

This rearrangement joins TRBV4-1 to TRBJ2-7; 7 bases agree with TRBD2. Per the germline V gene, CDR1 is MGHRA and CDR2 is YSYEKL. V dropped 2 bases and J dropped 4; count of bases not matched to a gene: 8. CDR3 length equals 15 residues. CDR3 DNA: TGCGCCAGCAGCCAAAAGGAAACGGGAGGTTACGAGCAGTACTTC. This sequence encodes CASSQKETGGYEQYF.

This sequence joins TRBV10-3 and TRBJ1-5, with D perhaps matching TRBD1 (6 bases). Germline CDR1 reads ENHRY; CDR2 reads SYGVKD. V dropped 4 bases and J dropped 3 bases, with 13 bases sitting between them. CDR3 size: 15 residues. CDR3 protein: CAISAGQMNNQPQHF. In nucleotides, the CDR3 is TGTGCCATCAGTGCAGGACAGATGAACAATCAGCCCCAGCATTTT.

This chain links TRBV12-3 or TRBV12-4 with TRBJ2-7; D gene uncertain. The CDR3 runs to 10 residues. Trimming stripped 6 bases from V and 3 bases from J, with 3 bases between. The CDR3 nucleotides are TGTGCCAGCAGCTACTACGAGCAGTACTTC. It translates to CASSYYEQYF.

The genes are TRBV7-3 and TRBJ2-2, with 8 positions matching TRBD2. Germline loops: CDR1 SGHTA, CDR2 FQGTGA. The CDR3 totals 13 residues. V dropped 5 bases and J dropped 7; count of bases not matched to a gene: 3. CDR3 sequence (DNA): TGTGCCAGCAGCCACGGGACTAGCGGGGAGCTGTTTTTT. Amino acid sequence: CASSHGTSGELFF.

This clone has just a few counts. Different DNA sequences within this sample yield the same CDR3. The gene calls are TRBV7-2 and TRBJ1-5, with 7 bases lining up with TRBD1. The CDR3 has 13 residues. V dropped 4 bases and J dropped 4; count of bases not matched to a gene: 1. The germline CDR1 and CDR2 sequences are SGHTA and FQGNSA. The CDR3 nucleotides read TGTGCCAGCAGCTCGACAGGGAATCAGCCCCAGCATTTT. Its protein is CASSSTGNQPQHF.

The V gene is TRBV20-1, the J gene TRBJ2-5, with a possible D match to TRBD1 (5 bases). There are 11 residues in the CDR3. With 6 bases removed from V and 4 bases from J, the gap between germline ends came to 9 bases. CDR1 is DFQATT, CDR2 SNEGSKA, per germline (reference sequence). The CDR3 spells CSALDRETQYF. The CDR3 DNA reads as TGCAGTGCCCTTGACAGAGAGACCCAGTACTTC.

This rearrangement joins TRBV7-9 to TRBJ2-7; the D gene is possibly TRBD1 (5 bases). This CDR3 contains 14 residues. With 8 bases removed from V and 2 bases from J, the gap between germline ends came to 16 bases. Germline CDR1 SEHNR, CDR2 FQNEAQ (reference sequence). The CDR3 spells CASSRSVGPYEQYF. The CDR3 DNA sequence: TGTGCCAGCTCGAGGAGTGTGGGGCCCTACGAGCAGTACTTC.

The chain couples TRBV30 to TRBJ1-2; tentatively, D is TRBD1 (5 bases). CDR1 GTSNPN and CDR2 SVGIG come from the germline V gene (reference sequence). This CDR3 has 14 residues. The V and J ends lost 0 bases and 6 bases respectively, with 14 bases between them. CDR3 residues: CAWSVLSGIDGYTF. CDR3 nucleotide sequence: TGTGCCTGGAGTGTACTGTCAGGGATTGATGGCTACACCTTC.

CDR3 nucleotide sequence: TGTGCCAGCAGCCGCGGGACAGGGGGTGGCGAGCAGTACTTC. Protein: CASSRGTGGGEQYF. The chain uses TRBV6-2 or TRBV6-3 and TRBJ2-7; TRBD1 matches at 11 bases. Germline V CDR1 and CDR2: MNHEY, SVGEGT. With 6 bases clipped from V and 6 bases from J, the junction kept 7 bases outside the gene matches. CDR3 size: 14 residues.

The rearrangement joins TRBV5-1 to TRBJ1-5; no clear D gene. CDR1 SGHRS and CDR2 YFSETQ come from the germline V gene. The CDR3 runs 16 residues. Trimming left V 5 bases short and J 2 bases short, with 17 bases between. CDR3 sequence (DNA): TGCGCCAGCAGACCGAGTTGTTCTTATTGCAATCAGCCCCAGCATTTT. Protein: CASRPSCSYCNQPQHF.

The chain links TRBV7-3 to TRBJ2-1; 12 nucleotides match TRBD2. V shed 4 bases, J shed 3 bases, and the junction held 4 bases outside the gene matches. CDR3 length: 16 residues. CDR1 and CDR2 from the germline V gene are SGHTA and FQGTGA. CDR3 residues: CASSSTSGSLYNEQFF. The CDR3 bases are TGTGCCAGCAGCTCGACTAGCGGGAGTCTCTACAATGAGCAGTTCTTC.

In DNA, the CDR3 is TGTGCCAGCAGCCAAGGGGTTGGACAGGGGGCATCCGGGGAGCTGTTTTTT. This codes for CASSQGVGQGASGELFF. This chain links TRBV4-2 with TRBJ2-2, with 11 nucleotides matching TRBD1. V shed 1 base and J 6 bases; nucleotides not matched to a gene: 7. Per the germline V gene, CDR1 is LGHNA and CDR2 is YNFKEQ. The CDR3 has 17 residues.

Concerning this clone: Other DNA sequences within the sample encode an identical CDR3. The chain employs TRBV7-2 and TRBJ2-6; D is unclear. Germline V CDR1 and CDR2: SGHTA, FQGNSA. V was trimmed by 5 bases and J by 0 bases, leaving 5 bases between them. The CDR3 is 14 residues long. CDR3 amino acids: CASSPNSGANVLTF. The CDR3, as DNA: TGTGCCAGCAGCCCCAACTCTGGGGCCAACGTCCTGACTTTC. Full variable domain (outside the CDR3, taken from reference TRBV7-2 and TRBJ2-6): GAGVSQSPSNKVTEKGKDVELRCDPISGHTALYWYRQSLGQGLEFLIYFQGNSAPDKSGLPSDRFSAERTGGSVSTLTIQRTQQEDSAVYLCASSPNSGANVLTFGAGSRLTVL.

As to this clone: The sample carries other DNA sequences with the same CDR3. V and J are TRBV6-1 and TRBJ2-7; TRBD2 matches at 7 bases. Germline assignment: CDR1 MNHNS and CDR2 SASEGT. V lost 3 bases and J lost 3; bases outside the gene matches: 2. The CDR3 runs 13 residues. The CDR3 DNA sequence: TGTGCCAGCAGTGAGACTAGCAGCTACGAGCAGTACTTC. It codes for CASSETSSYEQYF.

This clone was recorded only once. The gene calls are TRBV12-3 or TRBV12-4 and TRBJ2-1; D gene uncertain. The CDR3 has 13 residues. Trimming shortened V by 2 bases and J by 5 bases, and 7 bases separated the two germline ends. The CDR3 DNA follows: TGTGCCAGCAGTTTATCCCTAAACAATGAGCAGTTCTTC. This sequence encodes CASSLSLNNEQFF.

The chain combines TRBV18 with TRBJ2-5; weak D call: TRBD2 (5 bases). This CDR3 spans 13 amino acids. V dropped 2 bases and J dropped 7 bases, with 11 bases sitting between them. CDR1 is KGHSH and CDR2 is LQKENI in the germline V gene. The CDR3 sequence: CASSPVLEGTQYF. Written as DNA, the CDR3 is TGTGCCAGCTCACCAGTATTAGAGGGGACCCAGTACTTC.

V is TRBV6-5 and J is TRBJ1-5; perhaps TRBD1 as D (5 bases). Germline assignment: CDR1 MNHEY and CDR2 SVGAGI. This CDR3 comprises 13 residues. Trimming left V 7 bases short and J 4 bases short, with 11 bases between. The CDR3 reads CASTGGGNQPQHF. The CDR3 DNA reads TGTGCCAGCACGGGGGGTGGGAATCAGCCCCAGCATTTT.

J is TRBJ2-5 and V is TRBV6-5; 10 nucleotides align to TRBD1. This CDR3 has 14 residues. Germline loops: CDR1 MNHEY, CDR2 SVGAGI. V was clipped by 6 bases and J by 1 base; unmatched bases: 2. This CDR3 reads CASRRTGGQETQYF. CDR3 nucleotides: TGTGCCAGCAGGAGGACAGGGGGCCAAGAGACCCAGTACTTC.

The chain uses TRBV28 and TRBJ2-6, with 7 bases aligning to TRBD1. This CDR3 has 15 residues. Germline assignment: CDR1 MDHEN and CDR2 SYDVKM. The V segment lost 7 bases and the J segment 2 bases; nucleotides outside the gene matches: 5. The CDR3 loop is CASTTQGAGANVLTF. The DNA for the CDR3 is TGTGCCAGCACTACTCAGGGGGCTGGGGCCAACGTCCTGACTTTC.

This clone was seen a few times. V gene TRBV29-1 combines with J gene TRBJ2-2; weak D call: TRBD2 (7 bases). Germline CDR1 and CDR2: SQVTM and ANQGSEA. Deletions cut 4 bases from V and 4 bases from J, with 16 bases between. The CDR3 totals 15 residues. In nucleotides, the CDR3 is TGCAGCGTTGGGGGACACCCGGGGGGCACCGGGGAGCTGTTTTTT. This translates into CSVGGHPGGTGELFF.

The chain has TRBV5-1 and TRBJ1-3; D is perhaps TRBD1 (5 bases). This CDR3 has 13 residues. Germline lookup yields CDR1 SGHRS and CDR2 YFSETQ. The V and J ends lost 2 bases and 8 bases respectively, with 11 bases between them. The CDR3 region is CASSLGSGDTIYF. CDR3 sequence (DNA): TGCGCCAGCAGCTTAGGGTCGGGGGACACCATATATTTT. Full variable domain (outside the CDR3, taken from reference TRBV5-1 and TRBJ1-3): KAGVTQTPRYLIKTRGQQVTLSCSPISGHRSVSWYQQTPGQGLQFLFEYFSETQRNKGNFPGRFSGRQFSNSRSEMNVSTLELGDSALYLCASSLGSGDTIYFGEGSWLTVV.

The rearrangement uses TRBV11-3 and TRBJ2-3, with 13 bases fitting TRBD2. Trimming removed 0 bases from V and 4 bases from J; junction bases left unmatched: 4. There are 17 residues in the CDR3. Looked up from germline, CDR1 is SGHNT and CDR2 is YENEEA. In DNA form, the CDR3 reads TGTGCCAGCAGCTTAGATGGGACTAGCGGGGTCCCAGATACGCAGTATTTT. This codes for CASSLDGTSGVPDTQYF.

The chain links TRBV10-2 to TRBJ2-1; 7 positions match TRBD2. The V gene end was trimmed by 7 bases and the J gene end by 7 bases; junction bases not matched to a gene: 7. Germline CDR1 and CDR2: WSHSY and SAAADI. The CDR3 covers 13 residues. The CDR3 loop reads CASNYGGGNEQFF. CDR3 coding DNA: TGCGCCAGCAATTATGGGGGGGGGAATGAGCAGTTCTTC.

The chain is built from TRBV5-1 and TRBJ2-3, with D maybe TRBD1 (7 bases). Trimming cost V 0 bases and J 5 bases, with 13 bases left between them. This CDR3 is built from 15 residues. Germline V CDR1 and CDR2: SGHRS, YFSETQ. CDR3 sequence reads: CASSLAPQGGDTQYF. CDR3 DNA sequence: TGCGCCAGCAGCTTGGCTCCCCAGGGGGGAGATACGCAGTATTTT.

The V call is TRBV7-2, the J call TRBJ1-6, with D perhaps matching TRBD1 (5 bases). CDR1 and CDR2 (germline): SGHTA, FQGNSA. CDR3 size: 15 residues. Trimming took off 5 bases at V and 7 bases at J, with 15 bases between the two ends. The CDR3 here is CASSPTRVGNSPLHF. The CDR3 nucleotides read TGTGCCAGCAGCCCAACCAGGGTAGGGAATTCACCCCTCCACTTT.

This clone occurred a few times. The genes are TRBV6-6 and TRBJ1-6, with TRBD1 matching over 7 bases. The CDR3 runs to 14 residues. V lost 6 bases to trimming and J lost 7 bases; unmatched junction nucleotides: 6. Germline V gene data show CDR1 as MNHNY and CDR2 as SVGAGI (reference sequence). The DNA for the CDR3 is TGTGCCAGCAGAGACAGGGCTTTGAATTCACCCCTCCACTTT. It specifies CASRDRALNSPLHF.